The 16 T cell receptor beta chains listed next were all sequenced from one sample in a study of vaccination effects on CD4 cells after COVID-19. Only in-frame clones appear in the TCRdb table, and some are missing; sequencing was by immunoSEQ multiplex PCR. The top ten hold 12% of the sample, which has about 71,000 clones, roughly 80% seen once. These TCRs are of unknown antigen specificity. The ViraFEST assay expanded antigen-specific CD4+ T cells with viral peptide pools before sequencing. Cultured cells yielded isolated CD4+ T cells after around 10 days. According to the study, vaccine recipients showed no prior SARS-CoV-2 infection and negative nucleocapsid antibodies. This sample comprised CD4+ T cells from PBMCs cultured with SARS-CoV-2 spike peptides, obtained before COVID-19 vaccination. The receptor set was obtained from a human donor who received a COVID-19 vaccine.

The chain is built from TRBV5-6 and TRBJ2-5; 8 bases agree with TRBD2. With 4 bases clipped from V and 5 bases from J, the junction kept 10 bases outside the gene matches. Germline V gene sequence: CDR1 SGHDT, CDR2 YYEEEE. This CDR3 contains 15 residues. The CDR3 is CASSLFGGARETQYF. The CDR3 coding sequence is TGTGCCAGCAGCCTTTTCGGGGGGGCGAGGGAGACCCAGTACTTC.

The CDR3 is CASSLKGWGNQPQHF. In DNA form, the CDR3 reads TGTGCCAGCAGCTTGAAGGGTTGGGGCAATCAGCCCCAGCATTTT. The chain carries TRBV5-8 and TRBJ1-5; no clear D. The CDR3 length is 15 residues. V lost 1 base and J 2 bases, leaving 10 bases between the germline ends. Germline V gives CDR1 SGHTS, CDR2 YDEGEE.

The chain has TRBV5-6 and TRBJ2-7; weak D call: TRBD1 (6 bases). Germline lookup yields CDR1 SGHDT and CDR2 YYEEEE. V was trimmed by 3 bases and J by 6 bases, leaving 16 bases between them. The CDR3 contains 14 residues. CDR3 amino acids: CASSSRDKSPEQYV. CDR3 in DNA: TGTGCCAGCAGCTCCCGGGACAAATCCCCCGAGCAGTACGTC.

The table lists this clone with a count of one. The chain is built from TRBV12-5 and TRBJ1-5, with D perhaps matching TRBD1 (5 bases). Between the trimmed V and J ends, which lost 6 bases and 0 bases, there was a span of 15 bases. The CDR3 covers 16 residues. Per the germline V gene, CDR1 is LGHNT and CDR2 is FRNRAP. CDR3 sequence: CASGHGTVYSNQPQHF. The CDR3 region has the DNA TGTGCTAGTGGCCATGGGACGGTTTATAGCAATCAGCCCCAGCATTTT.

This clone was detected a few times. The chain uses TRBV6-6 and TRBJ1-3, with D unresolved. V dropped 2 bases and J dropped 4 bases, with 12 bases sitting between them. Germline CDR1 is MNHNY and CDR2 is SVGAGI (reference sequence). The CDR3 sequence is 15 residues long. The CDR3 reads CASSYQMMSGNTIYF. The CDR3 coding sequence is TGTGCCAGCAGTTACCAGATGATGTCGGGAAACACCATATATTTT.

In this sample, this clone turned up a few times. The rearrangement links TRBV7-9 to TRBJ1-3; D is possibly TRBD1 (5 bases). V gave up 4 bases and J gave up 3 bases, with 7 bases separating them. The CDR3 spans 13 residues. The V gene's germline CDR1 is SEHNR and CDR2 FQNEAQ (reference sequence). The CDR3 sequence: CASSSDSGNTIYF. For the CDR3, the DNA is TGTGCCAGCAGCTCCGACAGTGGAAACACCATATATTTT.

The table lists this clone with a few counts. The V call is TRBV6-6, the J call TRBJ1-1; D perhaps matches TRBD1 (5 bases). The CDR3 has 14 residues. CDR1 is MNHNY, CDR2 SVGAGI, per germline (reference sequence). The ends were cut back, 3 bases at V and 6 bases at J, with 14 bases in the middle. CDR3 nucleotide sequence: TGTGCCAGCAGTTATTACAGGTCCGACCCTGAAGCTTTCTTT. Protein sequence: CASSYYRSDPEAFF.

The chain uses TRBV5-4 and TRBJ2-1; 8 positions agree with TRBD2. V shed 0 bases and J 7 bases; nucleotides not matched to a gene: 12. CDR1 SGHNT and CDR2 YYREEE come from the germline V gene (reference sequence). This CDR3 is built from 17 residues. The CDR3 DNA reads TGTGCCAGCAGCTTGGCGAGGGGGACTAGGGATCAGAATGAGCAGTTCTTC. As protein: CASSLARGTRDQNEQFF. Drawing the rest from reference TRBV5-4 and TRBJ2-1, the complete variable domain is ETGVTQSPTHLIKTRGQQVTLRCSSQSGHNTVSWYQQALGQGPQFIFQYYREEENGRGNFPPRFSGLQFPNYSSELNVNALELDDSALYLCASSLARGTRDQNEQFFGPGTRLTVL.

The gene calls are TRBV24-1 and TRBJ2-4; 9 nucleotides match TRBD1. Germline CDR1 reads KGHDR; CDR2 reads SFDVKD. The ends lost 5 bases at V and 5 bases at J; junction bases unmatched: 3. This CDR3 spans 14 amino acids. The chain's CDR3 is CATSGQGGQNIQYF. CDR3 nucleotide sequence: TGTGCCACCAGTGGACAGGGGGGCCAAAACATTCAGTACTTC.

This rearrangement joins TRBV28 to TRBJ1-3, with a weak D call TRBD1 (6 bases). CDR1 is MDHEN and CDR2 is SYDVKM in the germline V gene. V was trimmed by 5 bases and J by 0 bases, leaving 11 bases between them. This CDR3 region has 15 residues. The DNA for the CDR3 is TGTGCCAGCAGTCAGGGACACAGCTCTGGAAACACCATATATTTT. This codes for CASSQGHSSGNTIYF.

V is TRBV11-2 and J is TRBJ2-5, with 7 bases fitting TRBD1. V lost 5 bases to trimming and J lost 2 bases; unmatched junction nucleotides: 8. The germline V gene has CDR1 SGHAT and CDR2 FQNNGV. This CDR3 comprises 15 residues. The CDR3 bases are TGTGCCAGCAGCCGGGACAGTTGGAGTCAAGAGACCCAGTACTTC. Encoded protein: CASSRDSWSQETQYF.

V usage is TRBV5-1 and J usage is TRBJ2-3; 7 nucleotides agree with TRBD1. Germline V lookup: CDR1 SGHRS, CDR2 YFSETQ. The CDR3 runs 16 residues. V lost 4 bases and J lost 0; bases outside the gene matches: 8. The CDR3 DNA is TGCGCCAGCAGCCCGCCGACGGACAGGAGCACAGATACGCAGTATTTT. Its translation is CASSPPTDRSTDTQYF. The entire variable domain, with the rest obtained from reference TRBV5-1 and TRBJ2-3, is as follows: KAGVTQTPRYLIKTRGQQVTLSCSPISGHRSVSWYQQTPGQGLQFLFEYFSETQRNKGNFPGRFSGRQFSNSRSEMNVSTLELGDSALYLCASSPPTDRSTDTQYFGPGTRLTVL.

This clone was seen a few times. The CDR3 region has the DNA TGTGCCTGGATGTCGGGTCGCGGGACTGAAGCTTTCTTT. This translates into CAWMSGRGTEAFF. The chain employs TRBV30 and TRBJ1-1; D is unresolved. The germline CDR1 and CDR2 sequences are GTSNPN and SVGIG (reference sequence). Deletions cut 4 bases from V and 5 bases from J, with 14 bases between. The CDR3 covers 13 residues.

This clone has a handful of counts. The chain recombines TRBV4-2 with TRBJ1-1; D unresolved. This CDR3 comprises 15 residues. CDR1 is LGHNA, CDR2 YNFKEQ, per germline. The V gene lost 2 bases and the J gene lost 1 base, with 11 bases spanning the gap. CDR3 loop: CASSQSWIENTEAFF. In DNA form, the CDR3 reads TGTGCCAGCAGCCAATCCTGGATTGAGAACACTGAAGCTTTCTTT.

The chain has TRBV3-1 (or the pseudogene TRBV3-2) and TRBJ2-1, with 12 positions matching TRBD2. V dropped 2 bases and J dropped 8; count of bases not matched to a gene: 4. This CDR3 has 15 residues. Per the germline V gene, CDR1 is LGHDT and CDR2 is YNNKEL (reference sequence). CDR3 coding DNA: TGTGCCAGCAGCCAAATGCTAGCGGGGGGGCATGAGCAGTTCTTC. Translated: CASSQMLAGGHEQFF.

This clone has just one count. The gene calls are TRBV19 and TRBJ2-5; TRBD1 matches at 7 bases. This CDR3 spans 15 amino acids. J was trimmed by 7 bases and V by 4 bases; bases with no gene match: 12. Per germline, CDR1 LNHDA and CDR2 SQIVND (reference sequence). Here the CDR3 reads CASSSPGQVRGTQYF. In nucleotides, the CDR3 is TGTGCCAGTAGTAGCCCCGGACAGGTGAGGGGGACCCAGTACTTC.